The sequence of this TCR beta chain was determined in a study of regulatory T cells in long-lasting Graves disease. Study-level findings and limits: TRBV28, TRBJ1-2 and TRBJ2-5 were segments that persistent disease favored.

Building the TCR beta libraries relied on iRepertoire HTBI primers, and CDR3 regions underwent Arm-PCR. One entry per CDR3 protein, called by TCRdb with MiXCR from the multiplex PCR reads. The table has around 500,000 distinct CDR3 sequences, under 25% seen once. A remark on this clonotype: What it binds is not known.

Losses at the gene ends were 1 base for V and 3 bases for J; bases not matched to a gene: 9. Per germline, CDR1 MNHEY and CDR2 SVGEGT. There are 16 residues in the CDR3. Regarding time point: persistent/refractory GD, antithyroid drugs over 5 years with positive TRAb. There was RNA extracted from PBMCs, and the TCR library was made from it. Diagnosing Graves' disease relied on the American Thyroid Association guidelines. Material: peripheral blood mononuclear cells (PBMCs), obtained when the disease was refractory, from a patient treated with antithyroid drugs. The receptor comes from a female donor with Graves disease. The rearrangement joins TRBV6-2 or TRBV6-3 to TRBJ2-7; 7 bases align to TRBD1. The CDR3 loop is CASSYFPGTAYYEQYF. The DNA of the CDR3 is TGTGCCAGCAGTTACTTCCCCGGGACAGCATACTACGAGCAGTACTTC.